This T cell receptor (beta chain) was identified during a study of blood T cell repertoires in COVID-19. For the study at large: COVID-19 samples collected from the United States, Italy and Spain covered acute and convalescent phases. The analysed material was cDNA or gDNA that came from T cells, B-cell-depleted T cells, or PBMCs.

How the authors handled the data: Amplification from reference gene primers served as the basis for estimated nucleated cell counts. Repertoires were generated with immunoSEQ multiplex PCR, while TCRdb's copy carries only in-frame clones and drops some. That table supplies the V and J calls and clone size; D and trimming were determined from the DNA. This sample has some 340,000 clones, with around 85% found just once. V was pared by 4 bases and J by 0 bases, with 15 bases between. The CDR3 is 17 amino acids. Germline CDR1 is SEHNR and CDR2 is FQNEAQ (reference sequence). Sequencing was done on a sample of peripheral blood. The TCR was taken from a woman aged 18-30 years with acute or convalescent COVID-19. The chain carries TRBV7-9 and TRBJ2-2; maybe TRBD2 (6 bases). CDR3 in amino acids: CASSSPGGRPNTGELFF. CDR3 sequence (DNA): TGTGCCAGCAGCTCACCCGGGGGACGCCCGAACACCGGGGAGCTGTTTTTT.